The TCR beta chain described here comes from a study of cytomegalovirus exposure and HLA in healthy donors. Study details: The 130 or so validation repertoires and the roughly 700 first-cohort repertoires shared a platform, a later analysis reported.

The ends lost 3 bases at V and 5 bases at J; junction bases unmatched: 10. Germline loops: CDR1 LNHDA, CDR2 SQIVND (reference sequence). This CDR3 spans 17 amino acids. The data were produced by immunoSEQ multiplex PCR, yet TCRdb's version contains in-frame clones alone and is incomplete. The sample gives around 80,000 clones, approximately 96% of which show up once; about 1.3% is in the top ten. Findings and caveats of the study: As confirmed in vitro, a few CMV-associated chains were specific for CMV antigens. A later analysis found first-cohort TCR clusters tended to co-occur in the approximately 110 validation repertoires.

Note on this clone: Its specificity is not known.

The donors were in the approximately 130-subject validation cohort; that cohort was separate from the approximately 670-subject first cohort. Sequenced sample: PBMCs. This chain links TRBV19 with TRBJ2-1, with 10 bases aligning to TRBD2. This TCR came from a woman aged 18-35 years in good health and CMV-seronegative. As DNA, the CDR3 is TGTGCCAGTAGTATCCCCTCGCTAGCGGGAGTCGACAATGAGCAGTTCTTC. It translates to CASSIPSLAGVDNEQFF.